These 29 T cell receptor beta chains share one sample of origin, sequenced in a study of blood T cell repertoires in COVID-19. TCRdb's copy holds only in-frame clones and misses some; the assay was immunoSEQ multiplex PCR. Among 240,000 or so clones listed, approximately 84% were seen once. The specimen sequenced was PBMCs or T cells enriched from blood (not recorded which). Every receptor here comes from a woman aged 40 to 50 with acute COVID-19.

This clone was seen once. The CDR3 region has the DNA TGCGCCAGCAGCCAAGATCTCCCAGTAGCGGGAGTTGGGGGAGATACGCAGTATTTT. Protein product: CASSQDLPVAGVGGDTQYF. The chain carries TRBV4-1 and TRBJ2-3; 9 bases match TRBD2. After removal of 0 bases from V and 5 bases from J, the junction contained 15 bases not matched to a gene. The germline V gene has CDR1 MGHRA and CDR2 YSYEKL. The CDR3 is 19 amino acids.

Points on this clone: One end of the junction varies from germline; a read error may be responsible. V usage is TRBV2 and J usage is TRBJ2-7; the D gene is possibly TRBD2 (6 bases). Germline V gene lookup returns CDR1 SNHLY and CDR2 FYNNEI. The CDR3 runs 14 residues. The CDR3: CVLERPCRGCEQYF. The CDR3 DNA is TGCGTGCTTGAGAGACCTTGCCGGGGGTGCGAGCAGTACTTC.

V gene TRBV6-5 combines with J gene TRBJ2-7; 9 positions agree with TRBD1. The CDR3 totals 14 residues. CDR1 and CDR2 from the germline V gene are MNHEY and SVGAGI. Unmatched junction bases numbered 8, after V lost 7 bases and J lost 4 bases. In DNA, the CDR3 is TGTGCCAGCAAACACCGGGACAGGGTTTACGAGCAGTACTTC. It encodes CASKHRDRVYEQYF.

The chain has TRBV3-1 (or the pseudogene TRBV3-2) and TRBJ2-7; TRBD2 matches 7 bases. V shed 4 bases, J shed 2 bases, and the junction held 11 bases outside the gene matches. Germline V lookup: CDR1 LGHDT, CDR2 YNNKEL (reference sequence). The CDR3 is 16 residues long. CDR3 sequence (DNA): TGTGCCAGCAGCCCCACGCTCAGCGGGAAGACCTACGAGCAGTACTTC. This encodes CASSPTLSGKTYEQYF.

The V and J genes are TRBV18 and TRBJ1-1; perhaps TRBD1 as D (6 bases). Trimming left V 3 bases short and J 0 bases short, with 11 bases between. Germline-derived CDR1 and CDR2 are KGHSH and LQKENI. The CDR3 is 15 residues long. Here the CDR3 DNA reads TGTGCCAGCTCACCCTGGGGACAAATGAACACTGAAGCTTTCTTT. It yields the protein CASSPWGQMNTEAFF.

This clone is a singleton in its sample. This chain links TRBV11-3 with TRBJ2-1, with 7 bases fitting TRBD2. Trimming cost V 3 bases and J 4 bases; bases outside gene matches: 9. Germline assignment: CDR1 SGHNT and CDR2 YENEEA. This CDR3 is 16 amino acids long. The CDR3 region is CASSFQSSGFYNEQFF. The CDR3 DNA reads as TGTGCCAGCAGCTTTCAATCTAGCGGCTTTTACAATGAGCAGTTCTTC.

V and J are TRBV7-9 and TRBJ2-7, with 8 bases fitting TRBD1. Germline lookup yields CDR1 SEHNR and CDR2 FQNEAQ (reference sequence). Trimming at V came to 4 bases and at J to 3 bases, leaving 8 bases not matched to a gene. The CDR3 runs 15 residues. CDR3: CASSSVGQGNYEQYF. In nucleotides, the CDR3 is TGTGCCAGCAGCTCCGTTGGACAGGGAAACTACGAGCAGTACTTC.

The gene calls are TRBV11-2 and TRBJ2-2, with D perhaps matching TRBD1 (5 bases). V lost 0 bases and J lost 6, with 8 bases in between. In germline, CDR1 is SGHAT, CDR2 FQNNGV. CDR3 length equals 14 residues. CDR3 sequence reads: CASSLDLGPGELFF. The DNA for the CDR3 is TGTGCCAGCAGCTTAGATCTGGGGCCCGGGGAGCTGTTTTTT. Full variable domain (outside the CDR3, taken from reference TRBV11-2 and TRBJ2-2): EAGVAQSPRYKIIEKRQSVAFWCNPISGHATLYWYQQILGQGPKLLIQFQNNGVVDDSQLPKDRFSAERLKGVDSTLKIQPAKLEDSAVYLCASSLDLGPGELFFGEGSRLTVL.

J is TRBJ2-7 and V is TRBV27; D is perhaps TRBD2 (6 bases). The CDR3 length is 16 residues. Germline V CDR1 and CDR2: MNHEY, SMNVEV (reference sequence). The V and J ends lost 0 bases and 9 bases respectively, with 21 bases between them. The CDR3 sequence: CASSLSVHGSLRGQYF. The CDR3 DNA reads as TGTGCCAGCAGTTTATCGGTGCACGGGAGCCTACGAGGGCAGTACTTC.

The genes are TRBV2 and TRBJ2-2, with TRBD2 matching 9 bases. Germline V lookup: CDR1 SNHLY, CDR2 FYNNEI. Unmatched junction bases numbered 5, after V lost 7 bases and J lost 2 bases. The CDR3 spans 15 residues. The CDR3: CASIPSGANTGELFF. The DNA for the CDR3 is TGTGCCAGCATTCCTAGCGGGGCCAACACCGGGGAGCTGTTTTTT.

The chain has TRBV13 and TRBJ2-7; TRBD2 aligns across 13 bases. Unmatched junction bases numbered 8, after V lost 1 base and J lost 5 bases. The CDR3 covers 17 residues. CDR1 is PRHDT and CDR2 is FYEKMQ in the germline V gene (reference sequence). The CDR3 reads CASSLARRLAGGDEQYF. The DNA for the CDR3 is TGTGCCAGCAGCTTAGCGCGTCGACTAGCGGGAGGTGACGAGCAGTACTTC.

As concerns this clone: In the same sample, other DNA sequences code for this CDR3. V usage is TRBV9 and J usage is TRBJ2-5; 10 bases match TRBD2. CDR1 is SGDLS and CDR2 is YYNGEE in the germline V gene. The trim removed 0 bases at V and 4 bases at J, leaving 3 bases unmatched. CDR3 length: 15 residues. The CDR3 loop reads CASSVGVAGGETQYF. DNA of the CDR3: TGTGCCAGCAGCGTAGGGGTAGCGGGGGGAGAGACCCAGTACTTC.

In DNA form, the CDR3 reads TGCGCCAGCAGCTTCCGGGGCTACGAGCAGTACTTC. It specifies CASSFRGYEQYF. V gene TRBV5-1 combines with J gene TRBJ2-7; D may be TRBD2 (5 bases). Per germline, CDR1 SGHRS and CDR2 YFSETQ. V gave up 2 bases and J gave up 3 bases, with 6 bases separating them. This CDR3 comprises 12 residues.

This chain uses TRBV6-5 with TRBJ1-1; D is ambiguous. Germline V gives CDR1 MNHEY, CDR2 SVGAGI. V lost 4 bases and J 3 bases, leaving 9 bases between the germline ends. The CDR3 consists of 13 residues. The CDR3 spells CASSSGGYTEAFF. CDR3 bases: TGTGCCAGCAGTTCGGGCGGGTACACTGAAGCTTTCTTT.

The chain employs TRBV7-3 and TRBJ1-6; perhaps TRBD1 as D (6 bases). Germline loops: CDR1 SGHTA, CDR2 FQGTGA. Trimming removed 0 bases from V and 7 bases from J, with 13 bases in between. The CDR3 contains 16 residues. CDR3: CASSLTTTGYNSPLHF. The CDR3, as DNA: TGTGCCAGCAGCTTAACCACGACAGGCTACAATTCACCCCTCCACTTT.

The J gene is TRBJ1-2, the V gene TRBV5-1; 8 bases match TRBD1. V trimming: 3 bases; J trimming: 7 bases; junction bases outside the gene matches: 11. Germline V gene data show CDR1 as SGHRS and CDR2 as YFSETQ. The CDR3 covers 15 residues. CDR3 region: CASSSGQRTGSGYTF. CDR3 coding DNA: TGCGCCAGCAGCTCCGGTCAGCGGACAGGGAGTGGCTACACCTTC.

The V call is TRBV7-2, the J call TRBJ1-1; 7 positions agree with TRBD1. V was pared by 4 bases and J by 0 bases, with 2 bases of the junction left unmatched. The CDR3 loop spans 14 amino acids. The germline CDR1 and CDR2 sequences are SGHTA and FQGNSA. CDR3 in amino acids: CASSYRGLNTEAFF. CDR3 nucleotide sequence: TGTGCCAGCAGCTACAGGGGTCTGAACACTGAAGCTTTCTTT.

The count of this clone is one. The genes are TRBV11-2 and TRBJ2-7; D not resolved. Germline V gives CDR1 SGHAT, CDR2 FQNNGV. CDR3 length equals 14 residues. V lost 2 bases to trimming and J lost 4 bases, with 12 bases between them. CDR3 region: CASSLPNWQYEQYF. The DNA for the CDR3 is TGTGCCAGCAGCTTACCCAATTGGCAGTACGAGCAGTACTTC.

The chain uses TRBV5-1 and TRBJ2-7; 7 bases fit TRBD1. Trimming at V came to 4 bases and at J to 3 bases, leaving 10 bases not matched to a gene. The CDR3 spans 15 residues. CDR1 is SGHRS, CDR2 YFSETQ, per germline. CDR3 region: CASSGSGTVNYEQYF. In DNA, the CDR3 is TGCGCCAGCAGCGGATCCGGGACAGTAAACTACGAGCAGTACTTC. The full variable domain, in which reference TRBV5-1 and TRBJ2-7 provide the parts outside the CDR3, is KAGVTQTPRYLIKTRGQQVTLSCSPISGHRSVSWYQQTPGQGLQFLFEYFSETQRNKGNFPGRFSGRQFSNSRSEMNVSTLELGDSALYLCASSGSGTVNYEQYFGPGTRLTVT.

This rearrangement joins TRBV29-1 to TRBJ2-7, with a tentative D call TRBD1 (6 bases). This CDR3 is built from 12 residues. CDR1 is SQVTM and CDR2 is ANQGSEA in the germline V gene. Trimming took off 8 bases at V and 0 bases at J, with 11 bases between the two ends. CDR3: CSFSTGSYEQYF. CDR3 nucleotides: TGCAGCTTTTCGACAGGCTCCTACGAGCAGTACTTC.

This chain connects TRBV19 to TRBJ1-1; TRBD1 matches at 8 bases. Per the germline V gene, CDR1 is LNHDA and CDR2 is SQIVND (reference sequence). The trim removed 0 bases at V and 7 bases at J, leaving 4 bases unmatched. CDR3 size: 14 residues. CDR3 DNA sequence: TGTGCCAGTAGTATAGAGGCAGGGGGCGGTGAAGCTTTCTTT. It encodes CASSIEAGGGEAFF.

This clone was counted a single time. The chain recombines TRBV6-5 with TRBJ1-2; D not certain. The CDR3 contains 13 residues. Trimming removed 5 bases at V and 7 bases at J, with 14 bases between. Germline V gene lookup returns CDR1 MNHEY and CDR2 SVGAGI. DNA of the CDR3: TGTGCCAGCAGTCCCCGGCAGAGGAGTGGCTACACCTTC. This sequence encodes CASSPRQRSGYTF.

V is TRBV5-5 and J is TRBJ2-7, with 11 positions matching TRBD2. J lost 4 bases, V lost 1 base, and 7 bases had no gene match. Germline assignment: CDR1 SGHKS and CDR2 YYEKEE (reference sequence). This CDR3 is 16 amino acids long. The CDR3 reads CASSLTTSGRLYEQYF. The DNA for the CDR3 is TGTGCCAGCAGCTTGACTACTAGCGGGAGACTTTACGAGCAGTACTTC.

The genes are TRBV24-1 and TRBJ2-5, with D possibly TRBD2 on 6 matching bases. Germline V gene lookup returns CDR1 KGHDR and CDR2 SFDVKD. With 4 bases removed from V and 2 bases from J, the gap between germline ends came to 16 bases. The CDR3 consists of 16 residues. As DNA, the CDR3 is TGTGCCACCAGTGACCCACGGTCGGGAGAGCAAGAGACCCAGTACTTC. It is translated as CATSDPRSGEQETQYF.

The sample holds one count of this clone. The V and J genes are TRBV7-9 and TRBJ1-2; 8 bases map to TRBD1. The CDR3 runs 13 residues. V lost 5 bases to trimming and J lost 3 bases; unmatched junction nucleotides: 2. From germline, CDR1 is SEHNR and CDR2 FQNEAQ (reference sequence). The CDR3 protein is CASSPDRDYGYTF. CDR3 coding DNA: TGTGCCAGCAGCCCGGACAGGGACTATGGCTACACCTTC.

This clone has only a few counts. The rearrangement links TRBV27 to TRBJ2-2; no reliable D call. This CDR3 comprises 13 residues. The germline V and J ends were trimmed by 3 bases and 3 bases, with 5 bases remaining between them. Germline CDR1 MNHEY, CDR2 SMNVEV (reference sequence). Here the CDR3 DNA reads TGTGCCAGCAGTTTCTCGTACACCGGGGAGCTGTTTTTT. It translates to CASSFSYTGELFF.

The V gene is TRBV24-1, the J gene TRBJ2-2; 7 bases map to TRBD2. Germline V CDR1 and CDR2: KGHDR, SFDVKD. V shed 5 bases and J 5 bases; nucleotides not matched to a gene: 4. The CDR3 consists of 14 residues. CDR3 DNA: TGTGCCACCAGTGGACTAGCTTCAACCGGGGAGCTGTTTTTT. It translates to CATSGLASTGELFF.

This clone was seen only a few times. This chain joins TRBV3-1 (or the pseudogene TRBV3-2) and TRBJ1-2, with 7 bases lining up with TRBD1. The CDR3 runs 17 residues. The germline CDR1 and CDR2 sequences are LGHDT and YNNKEL (reference sequence). V lost 4 bases, J lost 5 bases, and 16 bases stayed unmatched. The CDR3 DNA reads TGTGCCAGCAGCCTCTATTCCGGGACAGCCTCGAATTATGGCTACACCTTC. It is translated as CASSLYSGTASNYGYTF.

The CDR3 nucleotides are TGTGCCACCTCTATTAGCGGGGCACCCTCTAGCACAGATACGCAGTATTTT. The encoded protein is CATSISGAPSSTDTQYF. The chain recombines TRBV10-3 with TRBJ2-3; 8 nucleotides agree with TRBD2. The length of the CDR3 is 17 residues. J was trimmed by 0 bases and V by 10 bases; bases with no gene match: 15. The germline V gene encodes CDR1 ENHRY and CDR2 SYGVKD.